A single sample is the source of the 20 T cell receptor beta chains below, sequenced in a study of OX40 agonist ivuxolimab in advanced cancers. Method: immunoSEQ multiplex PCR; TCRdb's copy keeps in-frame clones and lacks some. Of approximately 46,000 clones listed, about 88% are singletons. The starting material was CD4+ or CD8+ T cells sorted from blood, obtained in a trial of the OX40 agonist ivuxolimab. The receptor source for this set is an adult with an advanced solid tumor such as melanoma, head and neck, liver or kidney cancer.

CDR3 residues: CASSGDRPQETQYF. CDR3 DNA sequence: TGTGCCAGTAGTGGGGACAGACCTCAAGAGACCCAGTACTTC. The chain combines TRBV19 with TRBJ2-5; 7 positions agree with TRBD1. Germline CDR1 reads LNHDA; CDR2 reads SQIVND (reference sequence). This CDR3 is built from 14 residues. V shed 5 bases, J shed 2 bases, and the junction held 5 bases outside the gene matches.

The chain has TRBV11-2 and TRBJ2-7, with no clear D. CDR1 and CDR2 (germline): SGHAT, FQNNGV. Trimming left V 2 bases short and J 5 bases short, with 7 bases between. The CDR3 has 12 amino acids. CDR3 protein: CASSLMLDEQYF. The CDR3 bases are TGTGCCAGCAGCTTAATGCTCGACGAGCAGTACTTC.

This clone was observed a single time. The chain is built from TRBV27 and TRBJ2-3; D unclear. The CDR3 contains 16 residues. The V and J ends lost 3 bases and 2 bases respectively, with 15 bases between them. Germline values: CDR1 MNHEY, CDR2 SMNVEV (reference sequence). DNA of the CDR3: TGTGCCAGCAGTTTCGGGTCGTATACCCACACAGATACGCAGTATTTT. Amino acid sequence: CASSFGSYTHTDTQYF.

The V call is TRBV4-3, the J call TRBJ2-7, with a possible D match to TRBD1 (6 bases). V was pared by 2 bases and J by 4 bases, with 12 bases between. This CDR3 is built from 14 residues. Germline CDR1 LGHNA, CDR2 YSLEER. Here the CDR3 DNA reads TGCGCCAGCAGCCAATCGGCAGGGGTGTACGAGCAGTACTTC. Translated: CASSQSAGVYEQYF.

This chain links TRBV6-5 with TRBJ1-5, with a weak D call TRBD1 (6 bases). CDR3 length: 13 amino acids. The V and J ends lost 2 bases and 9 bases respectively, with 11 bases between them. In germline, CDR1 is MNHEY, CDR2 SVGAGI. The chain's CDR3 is CASSYPQGRPQHF. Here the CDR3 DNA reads TGTGCCAGCAGTTACCCTCAGGGGCGGCCCCAGCATTTT.

This chain's CDR3 is CASSYTGASQPLHF. In DNA form, the CDR3 reads TGTGCCAGCAGTTACACCGGGGCTTCTCAACCCCTCCACTTT. The chain joins TRBV6-5 to TRBJ1-6; weak D call: TRBD1 (5 bases). Germline assignment: CDR1 MNHEY and CDR2 SVGAGI. The CDR3 runs to 14 residues. V was trimmed by 2 bases and J by 12 bases, leaving 14 bases between them.

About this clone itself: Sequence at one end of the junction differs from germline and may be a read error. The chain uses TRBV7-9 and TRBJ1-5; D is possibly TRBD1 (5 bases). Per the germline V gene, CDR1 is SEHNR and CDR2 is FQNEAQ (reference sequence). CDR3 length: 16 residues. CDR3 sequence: CASSLAKEGSNRPQHF. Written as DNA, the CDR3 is TGTGCCAGCAGCTTAGCGAAAGAGGGGAGCAATCGGCCCCAGCATTTT. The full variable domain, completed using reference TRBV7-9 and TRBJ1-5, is DTGVSQNPRHKITKRGQNVTFRCDPISEHNRLYWYRQTLGQGPEFLTYFQNEAQLEKSRLLSDRFSAERPKGSFSTLEIQRTEQGDSAMYLCASSLAKEGSNRPQHFGDGTRLSIL.

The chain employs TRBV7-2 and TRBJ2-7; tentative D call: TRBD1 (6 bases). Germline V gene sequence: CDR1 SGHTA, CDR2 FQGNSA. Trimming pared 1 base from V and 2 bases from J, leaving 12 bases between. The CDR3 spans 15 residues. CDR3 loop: CASSLVGTPAYEQYF. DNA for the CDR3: TGTGCCAGCAGCTTAGTGGGGACACCTGCCTACGAGCAGTACTTC.

The CDR3 protein is CAWSVILGGETQYF. CDR3 DNA sequence: TGTGCCTGGAGTGTTATACTAGGGGGGGAGACCCAGTACTTC. The V call is TRBV30, the J call TRBJ2-5, with D perhaps given as TRBD1 or TRBD2 (6 bases each). Trimming took 0 bases from V and 5 from J, leaving 13 bases between them. The CDR3 spans 14 residues. The germline gives CDR1 GTSNPN, CDR2 SVGIG (reference sequence).

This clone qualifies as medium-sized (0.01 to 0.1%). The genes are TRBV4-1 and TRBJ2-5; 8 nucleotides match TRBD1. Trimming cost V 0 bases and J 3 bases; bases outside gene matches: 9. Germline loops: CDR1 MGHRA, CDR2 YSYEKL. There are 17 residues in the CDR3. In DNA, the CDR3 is TGCGCCAGCAGCCAAGATGTCCCCCGGACAGGGAAAGAGACCCAGTACTTC. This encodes CASSQDVPRTGKETQYF.

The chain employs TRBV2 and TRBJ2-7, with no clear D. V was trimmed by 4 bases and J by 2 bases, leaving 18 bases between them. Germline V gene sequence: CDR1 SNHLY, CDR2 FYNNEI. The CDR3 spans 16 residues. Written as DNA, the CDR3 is TGTGCCAGCAGTGTGAGTGAGACACATCCAACCTACGAGCAGTACTTC. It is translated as CASSVSETHPTYEQYF.

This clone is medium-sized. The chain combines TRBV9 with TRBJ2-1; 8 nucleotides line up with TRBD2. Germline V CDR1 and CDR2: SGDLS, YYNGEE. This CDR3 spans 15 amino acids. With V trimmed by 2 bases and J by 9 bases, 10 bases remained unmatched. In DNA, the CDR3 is TGTGCCAGCAGCGTGGGGTGGGGACTAGGGCCTGAGCAGTTCTTC. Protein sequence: CASSVGWGLGPEQFF.

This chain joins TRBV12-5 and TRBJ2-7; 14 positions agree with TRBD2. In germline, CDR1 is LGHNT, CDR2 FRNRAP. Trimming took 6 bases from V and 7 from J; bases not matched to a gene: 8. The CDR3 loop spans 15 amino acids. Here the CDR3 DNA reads TGTGCTAGTGGGCCAGGACTAGCGGGGGGAGGAGAGCAGTACTTC. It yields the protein CASGPGLAGGGEQYF.

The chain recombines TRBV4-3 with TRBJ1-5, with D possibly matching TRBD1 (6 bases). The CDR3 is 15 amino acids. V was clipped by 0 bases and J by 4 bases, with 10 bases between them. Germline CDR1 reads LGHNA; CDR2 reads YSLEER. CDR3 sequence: CASSQEVRGNQPQHF. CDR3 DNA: TGCGCCAGCAGCCAAGAAGTCAGGGGTAATCAGCCCCAGCATTTT.

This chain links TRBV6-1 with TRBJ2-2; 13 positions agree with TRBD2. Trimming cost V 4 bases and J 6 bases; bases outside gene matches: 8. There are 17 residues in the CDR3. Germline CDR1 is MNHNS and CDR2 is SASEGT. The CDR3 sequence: CASSVVTSGRAPGELFF. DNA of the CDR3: TGTGCCAGCAGTGTTGTCACTAGCGGGAGGGCCCCCGGGGAGCTGTTTTTT.

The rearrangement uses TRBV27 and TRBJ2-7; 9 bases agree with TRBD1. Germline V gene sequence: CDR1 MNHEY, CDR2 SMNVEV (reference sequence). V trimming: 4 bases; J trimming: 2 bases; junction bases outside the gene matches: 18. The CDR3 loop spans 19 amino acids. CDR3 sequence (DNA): TGTGCCAGCAGTTCAAGACGTCTGTCCGGGACAGGGAAGCCCTACGAGCAGTACTTC. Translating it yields CASSSRRLSGTGKPYEQYF.

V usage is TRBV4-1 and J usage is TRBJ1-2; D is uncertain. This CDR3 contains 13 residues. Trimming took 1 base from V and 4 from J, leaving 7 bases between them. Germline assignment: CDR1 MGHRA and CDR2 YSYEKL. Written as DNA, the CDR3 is TGCGCCAGCAGCCAAGTCCTGCGCTATGGCTACACCTTC. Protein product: CASSQVLRYGYTF.

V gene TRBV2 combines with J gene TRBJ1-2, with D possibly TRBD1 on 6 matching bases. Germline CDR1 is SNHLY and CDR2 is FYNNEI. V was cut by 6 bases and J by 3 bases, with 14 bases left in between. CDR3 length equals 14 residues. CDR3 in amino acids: CASSEGGRHYGYTF. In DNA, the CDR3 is TGTGCCAGCAGCGAGGGGGGGAGACACTATGGCTACACCTTC. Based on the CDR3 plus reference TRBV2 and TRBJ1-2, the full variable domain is EPEVTQTPSHQVTQMGQEVILRCVPISNHLYFYWYRQILGQKVEFLVSFYNNEISEKSEIFDDQFSVERPDGSNFTLKIRSTKLEDSAMYFCASSEGGRHYGYTFGSGTRLTVV.

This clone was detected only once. The CDR3 here is CASREGTEAFF. The CDR3 coding sequence is TGTGCTTCCAGGGAGGGCACTGAAGCTTTCTTT. V is TRBV12-5 and J is TRBJ1-1; the D gene is possibly TRBD1 (5 bases). CDR3 length: 11 amino acids. Germline V gives CDR1 LGHNT, CDR2 FRNRAP. V was clipped by 11 bases and J by 4 bases, with 11 bases between them.

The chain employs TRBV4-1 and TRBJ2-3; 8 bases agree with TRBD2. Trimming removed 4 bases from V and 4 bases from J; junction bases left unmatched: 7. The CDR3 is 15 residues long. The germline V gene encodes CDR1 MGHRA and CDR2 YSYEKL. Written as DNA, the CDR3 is TGCGCCAGCAGCCCCCAAAGCGGGAGATCAGATACGCAGTATTTT. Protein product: CASSPQSGRSDTQYF.